The 7 T cell receptor beta chains below all came from one sample that was sequenced in a study of T cell responses to AZD1222 COVID-19 vaccine. Using immunoSEQ multiplex PCR, the repertoire was profiled, and TCRdb retains in-frame clones only, with some absent. The sample lists approximately 180,000 clones, around 88% occurring once. The sequenced sample was peripheral blood, obtained on day 0 of AZD1222 vaccination. These receptors all come from an adult in good health.

The chain recombines TRBV4-1 with TRBJ2-2; tentative D call: TRBD2 (5 bases). This CDR3 comprises 16 residues. V was pared by 3 bases and J by 7 bases, with 18 bases between. Germline V gene data show CDR1 as MGHRA and CDR2 as YSYEKL. Written as DNA, the CDR3 is TGCGCCAGCAGCCACTCCTGGGGAGCAGATCGCGGGGAGCTGTTTTTT. Residues: CASSHSWGADRGELFF.

The V gene is TRBV7-9, the J gene TRBJ2-7; tentatively, D is TRBD1 (8 bases). The germline V gene has CDR1 SEHNR and CDR2 FQNEAQ (reference sequence). The CDR3 consists of 17 residues. V was clipped by 1 base and J by 3 bases, with 19 bases between them. The CDR3 nucleotides are TGTGCCAGCAGCTTAGTGTTGATGACAGGGGAGGGCTACGAGCAGTACTTC. Translating it yields CASSLVLMTGEGYEQYF.

The chain has TRBV19 and TRBJ2-5; no clear D gene. V shed 9 bases and J shed 5 bases, with 16 bases lying between them. Germline CDR1 and CDR2: LNHDA and SQIVND (reference sequence). The CDR3 loop spans 13 amino acids. In nucleotides, the CDR3 is TGTGCCAGCCGGACCCTACAGTCGGAGACCCAGTACTTC. Residues: CASRTLQSETQYF.

V usage is TRBV6-5 and J usage is TRBJ1-5, with no clear D. The V end was cut by 2 bases, the J end by 5 bases, with 10 bases between. In germline, CDR1 is MNHEY, CDR2 SVGAGI. The CDR3 totals 14 residues. The CDR3 protein is CASSYGAGHQPQHF. DNA for the CDR3: TGTGCCAGCAGTTACGGTGCCGGGCATCAGCCCCAGCATTTT.

This chain links TRBV11-2 with TRBJ2-5; D is perhaps TRBD2 (5 bases). CDR3 length: 15 amino acids. Germline values: CDR1 SGHAT, CDR2 FQNNGV. V shed 1 base and J shed 7 bases, with 16 bases lying between them. DNA for the CDR3: TGTGCCAGCAGCTTAGGAGCAGGCCTTGCGGGGACCCAGTACTTC. Protein: CASSLGAGLAGTQYF.

CDR3 residues: CASSLGSLDTQYF. In nucleotides, the CDR3 is TGTGCCAGCAGCTTAGGGTCTTTGGATACGCAGTATTTT. This chain links TRBV7-9 with TRBJ2-3; D gene ambiguous. The V end was cut by 1 base, the J end by 6 bases, with 8 bases between. Looked up from germline, CDR1 is SEHNR and CDR2 is FQNEAQ (reference sequence). The CDR3 contains 13 residues.

The CDR3 DNA is TGTGCCAGCAGTAAAGGGACAGGCTATAATTCACCCCTCCACTTT. Translation: CASSKGTGYNSPLHF. The genes are TRBV5-6 and TRBJ1-6, with 8 bases identical to TRBD1. The germline CDR1 and CDR2 sequences are SGHDT and YYEEEE. This CDR3 spans 15 amino acids. The junction had 4 bases not matched to a gene; V was cut back by 5 bases and J by 3 bases.